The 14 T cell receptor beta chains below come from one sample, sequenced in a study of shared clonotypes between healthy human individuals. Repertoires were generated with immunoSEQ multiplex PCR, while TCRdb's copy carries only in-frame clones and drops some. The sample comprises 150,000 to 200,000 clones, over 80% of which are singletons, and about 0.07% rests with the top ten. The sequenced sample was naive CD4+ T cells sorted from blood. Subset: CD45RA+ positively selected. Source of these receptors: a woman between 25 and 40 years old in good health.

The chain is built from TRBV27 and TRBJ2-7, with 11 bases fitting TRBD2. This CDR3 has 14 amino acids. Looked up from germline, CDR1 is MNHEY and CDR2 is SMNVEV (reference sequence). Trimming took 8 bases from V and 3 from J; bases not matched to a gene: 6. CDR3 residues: CASAGLAGLYEQYF. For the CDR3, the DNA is TGTGCCAGCGCCGGACTAGCGGGTCTCTACGAGCAGTACTTC.

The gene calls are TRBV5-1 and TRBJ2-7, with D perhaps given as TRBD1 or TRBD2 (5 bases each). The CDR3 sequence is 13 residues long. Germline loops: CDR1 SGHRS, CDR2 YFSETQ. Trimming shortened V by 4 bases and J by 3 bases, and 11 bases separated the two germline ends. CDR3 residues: CASSPQGDYEQYF. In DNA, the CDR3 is TGCGCCAGCAGCCCCCAGGGAGACTACGAGCAGTACTTC.

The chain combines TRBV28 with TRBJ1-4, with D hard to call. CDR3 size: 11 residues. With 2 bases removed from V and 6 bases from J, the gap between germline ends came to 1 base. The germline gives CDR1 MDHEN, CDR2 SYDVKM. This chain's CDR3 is CASSLDEKLFF. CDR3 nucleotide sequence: TGTGCCAGCAGTTTAGATGAAAAACTGTTTTTT.

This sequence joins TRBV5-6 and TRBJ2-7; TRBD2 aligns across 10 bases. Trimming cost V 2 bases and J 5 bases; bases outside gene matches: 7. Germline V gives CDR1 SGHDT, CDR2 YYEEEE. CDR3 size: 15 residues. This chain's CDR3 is CASSFLSSGSHEQYF. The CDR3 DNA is TGTGCCAGCAGCTTTTTGTCTAGCGGGAGCCACGAGCAGTACTTC. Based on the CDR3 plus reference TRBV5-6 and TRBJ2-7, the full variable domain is DAGVTQSPTHLIKTRGQQVTLRCSPKSGHDTVSWYQQALGQGPQFIFQYYEEEERQRGNFPDRFSGHQFPNYSSELNVNALLLGDSALYLCASSFLSSGSHEQYFGPGTRLTVT.

The CDR3 is CASSRGGTLLSEAFF. As DNA, the CDR3 is TGTGCCAGTAGTAGAGGAGGGACACTTCTTTCTGAAGCTTTCTTT. The J gene is TRBJ1-1, the V gene TRBV19; a possible D gene is TRBD1 (6 bases). The germline CDR1 and CDR2 sequences are LNHDA and SQIVND (reference sequence). The CDR3 covers 15 residues. Trimming took off 4 bases at V and 6 bases at J, with 18 bases between the two ends.

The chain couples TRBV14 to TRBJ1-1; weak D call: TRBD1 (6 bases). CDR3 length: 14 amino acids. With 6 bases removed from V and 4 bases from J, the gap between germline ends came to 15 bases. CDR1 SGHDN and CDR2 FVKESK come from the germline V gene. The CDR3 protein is CASSWGGEGTEAFF. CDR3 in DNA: TGTGCCAGCAGTTGGGGGGGCGAAGGCACTGAAGCTTTCTTT.

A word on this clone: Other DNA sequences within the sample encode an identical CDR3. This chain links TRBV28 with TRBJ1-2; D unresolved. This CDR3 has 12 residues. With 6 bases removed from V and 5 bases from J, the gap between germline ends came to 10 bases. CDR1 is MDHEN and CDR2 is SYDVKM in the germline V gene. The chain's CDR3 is CASSLSGYGYTF. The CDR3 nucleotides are TGTGCCAGCAGCCTCAGTGGGTATGGCTACACCTTC.

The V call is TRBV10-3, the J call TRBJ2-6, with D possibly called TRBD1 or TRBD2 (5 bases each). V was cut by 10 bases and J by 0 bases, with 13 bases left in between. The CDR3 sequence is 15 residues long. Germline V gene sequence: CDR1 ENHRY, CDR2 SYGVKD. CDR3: CATRDGPSGANVLTF. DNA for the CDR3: TGTGCCACTAGGGACGGCCCCTCTGGGGCCAACGTCCTGACTTTC.

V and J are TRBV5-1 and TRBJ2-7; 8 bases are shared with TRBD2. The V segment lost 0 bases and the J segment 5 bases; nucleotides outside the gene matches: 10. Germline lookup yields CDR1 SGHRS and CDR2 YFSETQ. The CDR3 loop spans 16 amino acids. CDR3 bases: TGCGCCAGCAGCTTGGGGGGGTGGACTAGCATCAACGAGCAGTACTTC. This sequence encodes CASSLGGWTSINEQYF.

CDR3 protein: CAWMYHNYGYTF. The CDR3 DNA reads TGTGCCTGGATGTATCATAACTATGGCTACACCTTC. The gene calls are TRBV30 and TRBJ1-2; no reliable D call. The CDR3 is 12 residues long. Germline V gives CDR1 GTSNPN, CDR2 SVGIG (reference sequence). V lost 4 bases and J lost 1, with 7 bases in between.

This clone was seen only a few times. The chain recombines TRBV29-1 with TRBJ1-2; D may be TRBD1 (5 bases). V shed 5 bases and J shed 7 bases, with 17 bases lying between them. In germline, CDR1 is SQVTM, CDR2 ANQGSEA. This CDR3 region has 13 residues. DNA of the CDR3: TGCAGCGTTCAGAGGGGCCCAGAGCTTGGCTACACCTTC. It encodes CSVQRGPELGYTF.

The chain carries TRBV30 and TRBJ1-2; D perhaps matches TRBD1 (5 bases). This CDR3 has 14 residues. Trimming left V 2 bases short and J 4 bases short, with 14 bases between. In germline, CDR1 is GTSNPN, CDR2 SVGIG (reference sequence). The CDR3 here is CAWSIGGVGYGYTF. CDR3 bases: TGTGCCTGGAGTATAGGAGGGGTTGGCTATGGCTACACCTTC.

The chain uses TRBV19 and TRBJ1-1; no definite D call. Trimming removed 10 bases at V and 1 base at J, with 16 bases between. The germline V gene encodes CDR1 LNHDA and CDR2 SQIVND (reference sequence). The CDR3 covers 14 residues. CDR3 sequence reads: CATSTGLSNTEAFF. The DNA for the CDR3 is TGTGCCACTTCAACCGGGCTATCGAACACTGAAGCTTTCTTT.

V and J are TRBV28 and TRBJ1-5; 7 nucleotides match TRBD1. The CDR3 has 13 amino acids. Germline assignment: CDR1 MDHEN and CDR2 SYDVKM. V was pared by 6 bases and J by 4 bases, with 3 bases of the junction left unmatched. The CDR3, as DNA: TGTGCCAGCAGGCAACAGGGGAATCAGCCCCAGCATTTT. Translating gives CASRQQGNQPQHF.